This is a list of T cell receptor beta chains from one sample in a study of T-cell reconstitution after alpha-beta-depleted transplantation in children. TCRdb re-analysed the PCR reads in MiXCR, keeping a single row per CDR3 protein. Among approximately 390,000 distinct CDR3 sequences listed, roughly a tenth were seen once. The material sequenced was PBMCs from the stem cell graft donor, taken from the stem cell graft. All receptors come from a human donor who donated a stem cell graft to a child with acute myeloid leukemia. CDR3s include the opening cysteine and the closing phenylalanine or tryptophan. D genes are given only for firm matches. Some rows have no size entry. The others give once, few or many, or a class for an expanded clone.

d_gene	v_gene	j_gene	abundance	CDR3aa	CDR3nt
NA	TRBV30	TRBJ1-2	NA	CAWSRLQNYGYTF	TGTGCCTGGAGTAGACTTCAAAACTATGGCTACACCTTC
TRBD1	TRBV5-1	TRBJ1-2	many	CASSFTTGDGYTF	TGCGCCAGCAGCTTTACGACAGGGGATGGCTACACCTTC
TRBD2	TRBV9	TRBJ2-2	NA	CASSVGRGTSGYTGELFF	TGTGCCAGCAGCGTAGGACGAGGGACTAGCGGTTATACCGGGGAGCTGTTTTTT
NA	TRBV5-1	TRBJ1-3	few	CASSQAGRDGTIYF	TGCGCCAGCAGCCAGGCAGGGAGAGATGGCACCATATATTTT
TRBD1	TRBV29-1	TRBJ1-5	NA	CSVATGVGQPQHF	TGCAGCGTTGCAACAGGGGTTGGTCAGCCCCAGCATTTT
NA	TRBV12-3/TRBV12-4	TRBJ1-1	few	CASSLTGHGREAFF	TGTGCCAGCAGTTTGACGGGACACGGACGTGAAGCTTTCTTT
TRBD2	TRBV12-3/TRBV12-4	TRBJ2-1	once	CASSLPQLAGGASYNEQFF	TGTGCCAGCAGTTTACCGCAACTAGCGGGTGGGGCGTCCTACAATGAGCAGTTCTTC
NA	TRBV5-1	TRBJ2-2	NA	CASSSGWDGQFTGELFF	TGCGCCAGCAGCTCAGGGTGGGACGGACAGTTCACCGGGGAGCTGTTTTTT
TRBD1	TRBV15	TRBJ2-5	NA	CATRSTGGETQYF	TGTGCCACCAGATCGACAGGGGGGGAGACCCAGTACTTC
NA	TRBV27	TRBJ1-1	once	CASSFQGMDTEAFF	TGTGCCAGCAGTTTCCAGGGGATGGACACTGAAGCTTTCTTT
TRBD1	TRBV5-1	TRBJ1-1	few	CASSFTGGETEAFF	TGCGCCAGCAGCTTTACAGGGGGCGAGACTGAAGCTTTCTTT
TRBD1	TRBV29-1	TRBJ1-1	NA	CSTRDSRPEAFF	TGCAGCACGAGGGACAGTCGGCCTGAAGCTTTCTTT
TRBD2	TRBV5-1	TRBJ2-1	NA	CASSPSSGGSSYNEQFF	TGCGCCAGCAGCCCTTCTAGCGGGGGAAGCTCCTACAATGAGCAGTTCTTC
NA	TRBV12-3/TRBV12-4	TRBJ1-1	NA	CASSFGRLRAFF	TGTGCCAGCAGTTTTGGTCGGCTGAGGGCTTTCTTT
NA	TRBV5-8	TRBJ2-3	NA	CASSLELAPDTDTQYF	TGTGCCAGCAGCTTAGAGTTGGCACCAGACACAGATACGCAGTATTTT
NA	TRBV20-1	TRBJ2-1	many	CSARGRGREWNEQFF	TGCAGTGCTAGAGGTCGCGGTCGGGAGTGGAATGAGCAGTTCTTC
TRBD1	TRBV9	TRBJ2-2	NA	CASSTRDRGSGELFF	TGTGCCAGCAGCACACGGGACAGGGGGTCCGGGGAGCTGTTTTTT
TRBD2	TRBV20-1	TRBJ2-1	few	CSARWTSGRTAYNEQFF	TGCAGTGCTAGATGGACTAGCGGGAGAACCGCCTACAATGAGCAGTTCTTC
TRBD2	TRBV20-1	TRBJ2-7	NA	CSARPLAGAYEQYF	TGCAGTGCTAGACCTCTGGCGGGAGCCTACGAGCAGTACTTC
NA	TRBV29-1	TRBJ1-1	many	CSVVGIGGLNTEAFF	TGCAGCGTTGTCGGGATCGGGGGACTGAACACTGAAGCTTTCTTT
NA	TRBV27	TRBJ2-4	NA	CASIGTWNIQYF	TGTGCCAGCATAGGTACGTGGAACATTCAGTACTTC
NA	TRBV11-2	TRBJ1-1	many	CASSLVSMANTEAFF	TGTGCCAGCAGCTTAGTCTCCATGGCGAACACTGAAGCTTTCTTT
TRBD2	TRBV7-2	TRBJ2-7	few	CASSPQGASGYEQYF	TGTGCCAGCAGCCCACAAGGGGCTAGCGGGTACGAGCAGTACTTC